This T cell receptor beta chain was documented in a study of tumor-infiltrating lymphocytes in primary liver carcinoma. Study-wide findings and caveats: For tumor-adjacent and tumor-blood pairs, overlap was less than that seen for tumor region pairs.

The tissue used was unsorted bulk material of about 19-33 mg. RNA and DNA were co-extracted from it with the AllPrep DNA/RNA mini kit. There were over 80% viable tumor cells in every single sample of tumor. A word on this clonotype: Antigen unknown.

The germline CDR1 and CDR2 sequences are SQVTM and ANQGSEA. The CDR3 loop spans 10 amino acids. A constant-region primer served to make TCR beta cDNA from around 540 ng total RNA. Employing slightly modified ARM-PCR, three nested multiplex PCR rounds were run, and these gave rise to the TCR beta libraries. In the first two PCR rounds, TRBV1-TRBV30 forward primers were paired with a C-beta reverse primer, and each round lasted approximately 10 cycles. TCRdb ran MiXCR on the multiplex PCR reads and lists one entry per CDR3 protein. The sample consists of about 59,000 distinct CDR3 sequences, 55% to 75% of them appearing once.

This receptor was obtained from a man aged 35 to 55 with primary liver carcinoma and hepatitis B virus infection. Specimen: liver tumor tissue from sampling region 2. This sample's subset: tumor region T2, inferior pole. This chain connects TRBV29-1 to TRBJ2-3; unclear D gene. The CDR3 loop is CRVDSDTQYF. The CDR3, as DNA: TGCAGGGTCGACTCAGATACGCAGTATTTT.